This T cell receptor (beta chain) was recovered during a study of technical replicates of blood from several donors. Sequencing used immunoSEQ multiplex PCR; TCRdb keeps in-frame clones, though not all of them. The table records roughly 15,000 clones, approximately 80% of them present only once. Sequencing was done on a sample of PBMCs. The sequence was obtained from a human donor in good health.

The CDR3 is CASSWGEARTGELFF. CDR3 sequence (DNA): TGCGCCAGCAGCTGGGGAGAGGCACGAACCGGGGAGCTGTTTTTT. V gene TRBV5-1 combines with J gene TRBJ2-2; possibly TRBD2 for D (5 bases). Germline V CDR1 and CDR2: SGHRS, YFSETQ. The V end was cut by 3 bases, the J end by 5 bases, with 14 bases between. The CDR3 covers 15 residues. The variable domain in full, completed from reference TRBV5-1 and TRBJ2-2, reads KAGVTQTPRYLIKTRGQQVTLSCSPISGHRSVSWYQQTPGQGLQFLFEYFSETQRNKGNFPGRFSGRQFSNSRSEMNVSTLELGDSALYLCASSWGEARTGELFFGEGSRLTVL.